Each of the 27 T cell receptor beta chains below was sequenced from the same sample in a study of PD-L1 blockade in urothelial cancer. Time point here: peripheral blood 6 weeks after treatment start. The method was immunoSEQ multiplex PCR; TCRdb's version includes in-frame clones alone and lacks a portion of them. The sample contains more than 35,000 clones, 82% of which appear only once. The sequenced sample was PBMCs, obtained around atezolizumab (anti-PD-L1) treatment. The receptors here all came from a man in his sixties with urothelial cancer.

The chain has TRBV4-3 and TRBJ2-1, with 7 bases aligning to TRBD1. The CDR3 runs 18 residues. Per germline, CDR1 LGHNA and CDR2 YSLEER. V was pared by 4 bases and J by 2 bases, with 14 bases of the junction left unmatched. Here the CDR3 DNA reads TGCGCCAGCAGCCTGCTCCCAATCCGGGACAGCGCCTACAATGAGCAGTTCTTC. Translated, it gives CASSLLPIRDSAYNEQFF.

The gene calls are TRBV28 and TRBJ2-3; D unclear. Looked up from germline, CDR1 is MDHEN and CDR2 is SYDVKM. The V gene lost 2 bases and the J gene lost 7 bases, with 7 bases spanning the gap. The length of the CDR3 is 12 residues. Here the CDR3 reads CASSLMRNTQYF. The DNA of the CDR3 is TGTGCCAGCAGTTTAATGAGAAATACGCAGTATTTT.

Only one count was recorded for this clone. The rearrangement uses TRBV5-1 and TRBJ1-1; TRBD1 is a possible D gene (6 bases). Germline CDR1 and CDR2: SGHRS and YFSETQ. The CDR3 sequence is 14 residues long. The V and J ends lost 4 bases and 4 bases respectively, with 14 bases between them. The CDR3 bases are TGCGCCAGCAGCATGGGGGGGCCGACCACTGAAGCTTTCTTT. It translates to CASSMGGPTTEAFF. The complete variable domain, with remaining parts taken from reference TRBV5-1 and TRBJ1-1, reads KAGVTQTPRYLIKTRGQQVTLSCSPISGHRSVSWYQQTPGQGLQFLFEYFSETQRNKGNFPGRFSGRQFSNSRSEMNVSTLELGDSALYLCASSMGGPTTEAFFGQGTRLTVV.

This clone turned up a few times. The V gene is TRBV19, the J gene TRBJ2-3; D possibly corresponds to TRBD2 (6 bases). The V end lost 5 bases, the J end lost 0 bases, and 15 bases lay between the germline ends. CDR1 is LNHDA, CDR2 SQIVND, per germline (reference sequence). The CDR3 spans 16 residues. CDR3 nucleotides: TGTGCCAGTAGTCTCTCCCGGGCGGGGAGCACAGATACGCAGTATTTT. It specifies CASSLSRAGSTDTQYF.

This chain uses TRBV7-6 with TRBJ2-3, with D perhaps matching TRBD2 (5 bases). V was pared by 5 bases and J by 0 bases, with 12 bases between. Per germline, CDR1 SGHVS and CDR2 FNYEAQ. The CDR3 is 15 residues long. CDR3 sequence: CASSESGGSTDTQYF. The CDR3 bases are TGTGCCAGCAGCGAGAGCGGCGGTAGCACAGATACGCAGTATTTT.

The chain is built from TRBV6-5 and TRBJ2-2, with a possible D match to TRBD2 (5 bases). Germline CDR1 reads MNHEY; CDR2 reads SVGAGI. V was cut by 7 bases and J by 4 bases, with 13 bases left in between. The CDR3 runs 14 residues. The CDR3 loop reads CASNSRAGTGELFF. CDR3 nucleotides: TGTGCCAGCAACTCGAGGGCTGGCACCGGGGAGCTGTTTTTT.

The CDR3 protein is CASSLDSVAGTNTGELFF. The CDR3 DNA reads as TGTGCCAGCAGCTTAGATTCGGTTGCGGGGACGAACACCGGGGAGCTGTTTTTT. The rearrangement links TRBV7-9 to TRBJ2-2; D might be TRBD2 (6 bases). The germline gives CDR1 SEHNR, CDR2 FQNEAQ (reference sequence). Trimming cost V 1 base and J 0 bases, with 15 bases left between them. The CDR3 sequence is 18 residues long.

The chain combines TRBV6-5 with TRBJ2-3; 7 nucleotides agree with TRBD1. The germline CDR1 and CDR2 sequences are MNHEY and SVGAGI. The CDR3 sequence is 16 residues long. Trimming removed 0 bases from V and 3 bases from J; junction bases left unmatched: 6. CDR3 region: CASSYSKAGGTDTQYF. The CDR3 DNA sequence: TGTGCCAGCAGTTACTCGAAAGCAGGGGGTACAGATACGCAGTATTTT.

CDR3 protein: CASSPPSEDGYTF. Written as DNA, the CDR3 is TGTGCCAGCAGCCCCCCGAGCGAGGATGGCTACACCTTC. The genes are TRBV4-2 and TRBJ1-2; D gene ambiguous. Per germline, CDR1 LGHNA and CDR2 YNFKEQ. This CDR3 contains 13 residues. V lost 4 bases and J 6 bases, leaving 12 bases between the germline ends.

The J gene is TRBJ2-1, the V gene TRBV5-4; 11 bases match TRBD1. The CDR3 contains 15 residues. Germline values: CDR1 SGHNT, CDR2 YYREEE (reference sequence). V dropped 3 bases and J dropped 9; count of bases not matched to a gene: 8. The CDR3 reads CASSSLDRGLGEQFF. The CDR3 coding sequence is TGTGCCAGCAGCTCGCTGGACAGGGGGCTTGGTGAGCAGTTCTTC.

This clone was counted between two and nine times. The genes are TRBV5-4 and TRBJ2-1, with TRBD1 matching over 9 bases. The ends lost 0 bases at V and 6 bases at J; junction bases unmatched: 4. Germline V gene lookup returns CDR1 SGHNT and CDR2 YYREEE (reference sequence). The CDR3 covers 15 residues. The CDR3 protein is CASSLGGTGSNEQFF. CDR3 DNA sequence: TGTGCCAGCAGCTTGGGGGGGACAGGGTCCAATGAGCAGTTCTTC.

The chain combines TRBV10-3 with TRBJ1-5; D not resolved. Germline values: CDR1 ENHRY, CDR2 SYGVKD. Trimming shortened V by 3 bases and J by 6 bases, and 12 bases separated the two germline ends. This CDR3 is built from 14 residues. The CDR3 DNA reads as TGTGCCATCAGTGAAGGCCGCGGCGGTCAGCCCCAGCATTTT. This encodes CAISEGRGGQPQHF.

The genes are TRBV28 and TRBJ2-5; a possible D gene is TRBD2 (6 bases). In germline, CDR1 is MDHEN, CDR2 SYDVKM. The CDR3 sequence is 14 residues long. Trimming left V 3 bases short and J 4 bases short, with 12 bases between. Written as DNA, the CDR3 is TGTGCCAGCAGTTTGGAGGGAGTCGGAGAGACCCAGTACTTC. It yields the protein CASSLEGVGETQYF.

The DNA of the CDR3 is TGCGCCAGCAGCGCCCTGAGCGGCACTGGAAACACCATATATTTT. This codes for CASSALSGTGNTIYF. V and J are TRBV4-1 and TRBJ1-3; D gene ambiguous. The CDR3 length is 15 residues. Germline loops: CDR1 MGHRA, CDR2 YSYEKL. V gave up 5 bases and J gave up 2 bases, with 13 bases separating them.

The rearrangement joins TRBV6-1 to TRBJ1-2; unclear D gene. Germline lookup yields CDR1 MNHNS and CDR2 SASEGT. This CDR3 spans 11 amino acids. The ends were cut back, 8 bases at V and 3 bases at J, with 7 bases in the middle. The DNA for the CDR3 is TGTGCCAGCTTCACAGACTATGGCTACACCTTC. It specifies CASFTDYGYTF.

This chain connects TRBV10-2 to TRBJ2-3, with a weak D call TRBD1 (5 bases). The length of the CDR3 is 15 residues. V was cut by 0 bases and J by 6 bases, with 13 bases left in between. Germline V gene sequence: CDR1 WSHSY, CDR2 SAAADI. The CDR3 bases are TGCGCCAGCAGTGAGTCGGTGGCCAAGGGGGATACGCAGTATTTT. This translates into CASSESVAKGDTQYF.

This chain links TRBV7-8 with TRBJ2-2; 8 bases line up with TRBD2. V gave up 4 bases and J gave up 5 bases; unmatched junction bases: 9. The CDR3 extends over 16 amino acids. CDR1 and CDR2 (germline): SGHVS, FQNEAQ. CDR3 nucleotides: TGTGCCAGCAGCTCCTCGGGCGGGGGGTCGACCGGGGAGCTGTTTTTT. Translation: CASSSSGGGSTGELFF.

This chain uses TRBV23-1 with TRBJ2-7; 11 bases agree with TRBD2. TRBV23-1 is an open reading frame whose function is uncertain. The CDR3 sequence is 15 residues long. V gave up 2 bases and J gave up 5 bases; unmatched junction bases: 5. The CDR3 region has the DNA TGCGCCAGCAGTCAAATTGTAGCGGGAGGGCACGAGCAGTACTTC. Translating it yields CASSQIVAGGHEQYF.

CDR3 protein: CASSEAGYLTDTQYF. The CDR3 DNA sequence: TGTGCCAGCAGTGAAGCGGGCTACCTAACAGATACGCAGTATTTT. The gene calls are TRBV6-1 and TRBJ2-3; unclear D gene. CDR3 length: 15 amino acids. The V end lost 0 bases, the J end lost 3 bases, and 10 bases lay between the germline ends. Germline V gives CDR1 MNHNS, CDR2 SASEGT.

This chain joins TRBV5-4 and TRBJ1-2; 7 bases agree with TRBD1. Germline CDR1 is SGHNT and CDR2 is YYREEE (reference sequence). The CDR3 extends over 14 amino acids. V shed 2 bases, J shed 0 bases, and the junction held 1 base outside the gene matches. The CDR3 reads CASSLGTANYGYTF. CDR3 nucleotide sequence: TGTGCCAGCAGCTTAGGGACAGCTAACTATGGCTACACCTTC.

The V gene is TRBV10-2, the J gene TRBJ2-3, with TRBD2 identical over 7 bases. The V gene's germline CDR1 is WSHSY and CDR2 SAAADI. This CDR3 comprises 14 residues. J lost 0 bases, V lost 8 bases, and 5 bases had no gene match. In nucleotides, the CDR3 is TGCGCCAGCTGGGACTATTCTAGCACAGATACGCAGTATTTT. It encodes CASWDYSSTDTQYF.

The chain has TRBV4-1 and TRBJ1-4, with D possibly being TRBD1 (6 bases). V was clipped by 4 bases and J by 3 bases, with 12 bases between them. The CDR3 has 15 amino acids. Germline V gene lookup returns CDR1 MGHRA and CDR2 YSYEKL. As DNA, the CDR3 is TGCGCCAGCAGCCTGGGGGCGCGGGCTAATGAAAAACTGTTTTTT. Protein product: CASSLGARANEKLFF.

The rearrangement uses TRBV18 and TRBJ2-5; 9 bases are shared with TRBD1. V lost 2 bases and J lost 3; bases outside the gene matches: 1. CDR3 length equals 14 residues. Germline-derived CDR1 and CDR2 are KGHSH and LQKENI. CDR3 nucleotides: TGTGCCAGCTCACCAAGGACAGGGGAAGAGACCCAGTACTTC. This codes for CASSPRTGEETQYF.

The rearrangement links TRBV9 to TRBJ2-3; 11 bases map to TRBD2. This CDR3 spans 16 amino acids. The germline V gene encodes CDR1 SGDLS and CDR2 YYNGEE. Germline trimming cut 3 bases from V and 1 base from J; bases unmatched to any gene: 4. Here the CDR3 DNA reads TGTGCCAGCAGCGCTAGCGGGGGGCTCGGCACAGATACGCAGTATTTT. Its protein is CASSASGGLGTDTQYF. Variable domain in full (rest from reference TRBV9 and TRBJ2-3): DSGVTQTPKHLITATGQRVTLRCSPRSGDLSVYWYQQSLDQGLQFLIQYYNGEERAKGNILERFSAQQFPDLHSELNLSSLELGDSALYFCASSASGGLGTDTQYFGPGTRLTVL.

V is TRBV5-1 and J is TRBJ2-5; 9 nucleotides agree with TRBD2. There are 17 residues in the CDR3. Germline-derived CDR1 and CDR2 are SGHRS and YFSETQ. After removal of 0 bases from V and 2 bases from J, the junction contained 8 bases not matched to a gene. The CDR3 bases are TGCGCCAGCAGCTTGGCCGGGGTAGCGGGGGCTCAAGAGACCCAGTACTTC. This gives the protein CASSLAGVAGAQETQYF.

The chain recombines TRBV4-2 with TRBJ2-5; D not certain. The germline gives CDR1 LGHNA, CDR2 YNFKEQ. V was shortened by 0 bases and J by 2 bases, with 10 bases between the two germline ends. The CDR3 runs to 15 residues. The CDR3 DNA follows: TGTGCCAGCAGCCAAGATGTAAACCTACAAGAGACCCAGTACTTC. As protein: CASSQDVNLQETQYF.

The rearrangement links TRBV28 to TRBJ1-4; D possibly corresponds to TRBD1 (6 bases). The germline gives CDR1 MDHEN, CDR2 SYDVKM. The CDR3 length is 15 residues. V gave up 6 bases and J gave up 2 bases, with 13 bases separating them. The CDR3 region has the DNA TGTGCCAGCAGAGCCGCGGGGGCGACTAATGAAAAACTGTTTTTT. It is translated as CASRAAGATNEKLFF.